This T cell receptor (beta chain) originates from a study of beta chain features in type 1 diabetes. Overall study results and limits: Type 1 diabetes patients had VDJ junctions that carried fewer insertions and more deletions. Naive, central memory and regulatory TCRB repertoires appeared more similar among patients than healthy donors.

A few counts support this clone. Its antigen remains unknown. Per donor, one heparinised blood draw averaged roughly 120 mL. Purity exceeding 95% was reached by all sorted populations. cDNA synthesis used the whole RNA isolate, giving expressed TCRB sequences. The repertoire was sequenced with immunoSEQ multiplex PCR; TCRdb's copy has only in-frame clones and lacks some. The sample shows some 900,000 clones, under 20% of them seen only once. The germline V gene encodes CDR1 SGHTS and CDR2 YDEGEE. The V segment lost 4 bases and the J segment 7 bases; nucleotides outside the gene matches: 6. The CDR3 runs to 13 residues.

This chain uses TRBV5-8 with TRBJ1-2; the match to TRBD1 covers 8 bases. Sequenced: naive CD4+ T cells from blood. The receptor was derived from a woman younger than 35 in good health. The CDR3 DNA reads TGTGCCAGCAGCCCGGACAGGGTTCGTGGCTACACCTTC. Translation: CASSPDRVRGYTF.